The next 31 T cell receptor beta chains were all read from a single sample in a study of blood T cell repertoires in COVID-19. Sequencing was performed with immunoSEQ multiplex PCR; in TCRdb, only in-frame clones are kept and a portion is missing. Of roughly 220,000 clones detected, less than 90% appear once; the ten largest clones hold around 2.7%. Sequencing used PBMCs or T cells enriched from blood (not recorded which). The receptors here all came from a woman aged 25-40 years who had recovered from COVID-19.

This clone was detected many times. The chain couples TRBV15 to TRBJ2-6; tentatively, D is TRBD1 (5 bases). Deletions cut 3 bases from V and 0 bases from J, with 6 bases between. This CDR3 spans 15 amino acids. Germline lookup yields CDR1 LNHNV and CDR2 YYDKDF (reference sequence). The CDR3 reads CATSSDSSGANVLTF. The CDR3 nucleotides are TGTGCCACCAGCAGCGACAGCTCTGGGGCCAACGTCCTGACTTTC.

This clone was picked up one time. CDR3 region: CASSPSSGAISYEQYF. The CDR3 nucleotides read TGTGCCAGCAGTCCATCGAGCGGGGCGATCTCCTACGAGCAGTACTTC. This chain links TRBV27 with TRBJ2-7; TRBD2 aligns across 7 bases. Germline CDR1 MNHEY, CDR2 SMNVEV (reference sequence). The CDR3 runs to 16 residues. The V gene end was trimmed by 5 bases and the J gene end by 0 bases; junction bases not matched to a gene: 10.

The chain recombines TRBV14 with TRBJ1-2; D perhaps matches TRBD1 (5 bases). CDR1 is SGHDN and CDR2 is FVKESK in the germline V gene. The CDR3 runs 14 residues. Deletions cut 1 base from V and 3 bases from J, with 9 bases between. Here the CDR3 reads CASSQGQLYYGYTF. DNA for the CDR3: TGTGCCAGCAGCCAAGGACAGTTATACTATGGCTACACCTTC.

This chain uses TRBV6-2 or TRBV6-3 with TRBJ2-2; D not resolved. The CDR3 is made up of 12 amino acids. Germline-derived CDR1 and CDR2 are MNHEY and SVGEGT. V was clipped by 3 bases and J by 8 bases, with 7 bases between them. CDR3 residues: CASSYLRGELFF. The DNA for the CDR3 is TGTGCCAGCAGTTATCTGAGGGGGGAGCTGTTTTTT.

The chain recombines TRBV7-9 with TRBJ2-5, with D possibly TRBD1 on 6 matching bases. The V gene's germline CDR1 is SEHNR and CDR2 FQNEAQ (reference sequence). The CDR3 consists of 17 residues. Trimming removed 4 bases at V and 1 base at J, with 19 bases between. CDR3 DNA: TGTGCCAGCAGCTCAATAGACAGGCCCGCAACCCAAGAGACCCAGTACTTC. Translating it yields CASSSIDRPATQETQYF. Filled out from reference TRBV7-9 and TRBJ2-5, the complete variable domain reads DTGVSQNPRHKITKRGQNVTFRCDPISEHNRLYWYRQTLGQGPEFLTYFQNEAQLEKSRLLSDRFSAERPKGSFSTLEIQRTEQGDSAMYLCASSSIDRPATQETQYFGPGTRLLVL.

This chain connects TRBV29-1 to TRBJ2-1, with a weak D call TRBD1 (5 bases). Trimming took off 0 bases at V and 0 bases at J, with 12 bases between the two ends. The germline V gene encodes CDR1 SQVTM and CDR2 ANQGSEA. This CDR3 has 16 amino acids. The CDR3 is CSVEEKGLSSYNEQFF. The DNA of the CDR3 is TGCAGCGTTGAAGAAAAGGGGCTGAGCTCCTACAATGAGCAGTTCTTC.

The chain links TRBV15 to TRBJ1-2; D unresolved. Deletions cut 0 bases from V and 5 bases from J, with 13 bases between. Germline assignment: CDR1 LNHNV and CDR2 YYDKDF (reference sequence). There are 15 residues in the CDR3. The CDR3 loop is CATSRDLGFRYGYTF. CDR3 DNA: TGTGCCACCAGCAGAGATCTCGGGTTTCGGTATGGCTACACCTTC.

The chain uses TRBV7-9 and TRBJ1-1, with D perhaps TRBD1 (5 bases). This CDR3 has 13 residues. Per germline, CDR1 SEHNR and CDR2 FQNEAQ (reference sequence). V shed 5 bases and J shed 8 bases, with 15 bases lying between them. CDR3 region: CASSPMDTREAFF. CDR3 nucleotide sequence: TGTGCCAGCAGCCCGATGGACACTCGCGAAGCTTTCTTT.

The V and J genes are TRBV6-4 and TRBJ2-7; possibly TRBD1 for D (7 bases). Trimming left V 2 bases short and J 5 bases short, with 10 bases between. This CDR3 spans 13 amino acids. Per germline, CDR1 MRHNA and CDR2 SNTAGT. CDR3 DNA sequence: TGTGCCAGCAGTGACCCCAGGGGGGACGAGCAGTACTTC. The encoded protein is CASSDPRGDEQYF.

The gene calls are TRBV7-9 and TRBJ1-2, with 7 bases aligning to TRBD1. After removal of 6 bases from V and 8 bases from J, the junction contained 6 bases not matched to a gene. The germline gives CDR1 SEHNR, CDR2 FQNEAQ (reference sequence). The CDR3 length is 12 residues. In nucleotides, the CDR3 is TGTGCCAGCAGTTTACCAGGGGGAGGCTACACCTTC. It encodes CASSLPGGGYTF.

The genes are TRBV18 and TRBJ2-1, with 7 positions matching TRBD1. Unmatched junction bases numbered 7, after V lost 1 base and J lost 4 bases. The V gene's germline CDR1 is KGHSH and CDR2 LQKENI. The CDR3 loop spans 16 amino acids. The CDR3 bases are TGTGCCAGCTCACCACGATTGGACAGGTCTTACAATGAGCAGTTCTTC. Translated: CASSPRLDRSYNEQFF.

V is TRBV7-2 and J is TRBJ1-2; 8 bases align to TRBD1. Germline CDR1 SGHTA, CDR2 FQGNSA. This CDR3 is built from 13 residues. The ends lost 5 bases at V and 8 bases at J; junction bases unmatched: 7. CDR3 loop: CASSPGQGEGYTF. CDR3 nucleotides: TGTGCCAGCAGCCCAGGACAGGGTGAAGGCTACACCTTC. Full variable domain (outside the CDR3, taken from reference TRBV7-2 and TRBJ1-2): GAGVSQSPSNKVTEKGKDVELRCDPISGHTALYWYRQSLGQGLEFLIYFQGNSAPDKSGLPSDRFSAERTGGSVSTLTIQRTQQEDSAVYLCASSPGQGEGYTFGSGTRLTVV.

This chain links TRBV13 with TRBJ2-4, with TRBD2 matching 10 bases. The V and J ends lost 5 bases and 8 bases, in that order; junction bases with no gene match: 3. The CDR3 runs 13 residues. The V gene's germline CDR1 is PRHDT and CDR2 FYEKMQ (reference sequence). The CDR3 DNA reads TGTGCCAGCAGCGGCGGACTAGCGGACATTCAGTACTTC. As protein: CASSGGLADIQYF.

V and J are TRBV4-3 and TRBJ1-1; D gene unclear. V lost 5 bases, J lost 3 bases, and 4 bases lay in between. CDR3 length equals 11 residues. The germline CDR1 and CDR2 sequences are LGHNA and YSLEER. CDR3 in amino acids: CASSRDTEAFF. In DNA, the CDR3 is TGCGCCAGCAGCAGAGACACTGAAGCTTTCTTT.

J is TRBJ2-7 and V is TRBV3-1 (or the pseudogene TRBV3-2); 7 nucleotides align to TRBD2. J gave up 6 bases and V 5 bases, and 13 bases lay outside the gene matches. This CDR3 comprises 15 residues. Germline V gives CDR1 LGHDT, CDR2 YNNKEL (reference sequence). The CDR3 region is CASSKRAGPGVEQYF. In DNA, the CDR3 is TGTGCCAGCAGCAAAAGAGCGGGGCCGGGGGTCGAGCAGTACTTC.

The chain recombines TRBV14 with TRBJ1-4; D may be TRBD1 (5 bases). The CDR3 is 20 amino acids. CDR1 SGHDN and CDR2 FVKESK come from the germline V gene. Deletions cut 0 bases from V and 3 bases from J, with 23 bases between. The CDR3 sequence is CASSQDTVDYRGTANEKLFF. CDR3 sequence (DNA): TGTGCCAGCAGCCAAGATACGGTGGACTATCGGGGGACTGCTAATGAAAAACTGTTTTTT.

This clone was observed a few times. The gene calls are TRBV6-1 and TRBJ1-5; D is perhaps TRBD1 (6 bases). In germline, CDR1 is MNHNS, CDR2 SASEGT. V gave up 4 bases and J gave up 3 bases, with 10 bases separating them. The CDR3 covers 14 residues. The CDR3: CASSAYRDNQPQHF. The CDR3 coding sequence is TGTGCCAGCAGTGCATACAGGGACAATCAGCCCCAGCATTTT.

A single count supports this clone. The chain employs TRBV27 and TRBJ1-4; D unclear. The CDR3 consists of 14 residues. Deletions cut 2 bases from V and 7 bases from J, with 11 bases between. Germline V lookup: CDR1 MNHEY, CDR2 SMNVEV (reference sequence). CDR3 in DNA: TGTGCCAGCAGTTTAGAGGTGGGGAGTGAAAAACTGTTTTTT. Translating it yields CASSLEVGSEKLFF.

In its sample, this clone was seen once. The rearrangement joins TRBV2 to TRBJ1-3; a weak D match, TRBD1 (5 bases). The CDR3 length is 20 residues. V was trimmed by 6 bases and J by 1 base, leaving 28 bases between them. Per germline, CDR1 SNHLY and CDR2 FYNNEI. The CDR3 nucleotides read TGTGCCAGCAGGACAATGCGATCCCCTTTGGGGCCTGGGTCTGGAAACACCATATATTTT. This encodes CASRTMRSPLGPGSGNTIYF.

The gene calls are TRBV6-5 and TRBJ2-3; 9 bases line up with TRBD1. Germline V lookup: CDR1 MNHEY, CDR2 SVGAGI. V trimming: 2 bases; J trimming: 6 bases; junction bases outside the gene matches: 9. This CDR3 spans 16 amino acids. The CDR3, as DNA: TGTGCCAGCAGTTACGGTTGGACAGGGGAAGGCGATACGCAGTATTTT. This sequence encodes CASSYGWTGEGDTQYF.

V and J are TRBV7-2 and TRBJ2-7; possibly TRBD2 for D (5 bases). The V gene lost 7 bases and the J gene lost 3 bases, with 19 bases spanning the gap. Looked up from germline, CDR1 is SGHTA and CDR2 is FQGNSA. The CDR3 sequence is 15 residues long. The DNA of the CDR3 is TGTGCCAGCACCAACGAACCCCGGAGGTACTACGAGCAGTACTTC. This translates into CASTNEPRRYYEQYF.

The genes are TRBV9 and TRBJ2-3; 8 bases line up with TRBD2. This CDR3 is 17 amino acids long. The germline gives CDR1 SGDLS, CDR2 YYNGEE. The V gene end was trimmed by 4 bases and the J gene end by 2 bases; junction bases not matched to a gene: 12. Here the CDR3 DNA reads TGTGCCAGCAGCCAAGAGGTAGCGGGGAGACCCACAGATACGCAGTATTTT. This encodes CASSQEVAGRPTDTQYF.

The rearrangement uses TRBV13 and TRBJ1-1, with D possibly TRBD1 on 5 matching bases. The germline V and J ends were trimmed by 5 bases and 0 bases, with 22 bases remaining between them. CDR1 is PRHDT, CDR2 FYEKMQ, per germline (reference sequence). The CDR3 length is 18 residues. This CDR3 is CASSPSGAGGEVNTEAFF. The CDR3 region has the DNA TGTGCCAGCAGCCCCAGCGGAGCCGGGGGAGAGGTGAACACTGAAGCTTTCTTT.

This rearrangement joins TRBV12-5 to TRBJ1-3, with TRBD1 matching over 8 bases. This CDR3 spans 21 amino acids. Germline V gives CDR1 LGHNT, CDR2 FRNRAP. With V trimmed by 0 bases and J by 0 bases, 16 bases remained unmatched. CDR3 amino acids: CASGLVTIGTGITFSGNTIYF. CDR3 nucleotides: TGTGCTAGTGGTTTGGTAACGATAGGGACAGGAATTACTTTCTCTGGAAACACCATATATTTT.

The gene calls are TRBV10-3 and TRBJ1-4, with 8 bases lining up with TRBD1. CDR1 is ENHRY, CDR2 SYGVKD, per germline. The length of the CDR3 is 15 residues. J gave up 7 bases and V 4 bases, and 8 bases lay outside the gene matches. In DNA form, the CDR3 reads TGTGCCATCAGTGGCCCAGGGGGCGCGTTTGAAAAACTGTTTTTT. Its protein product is CAISGPGGAFEKLFF.

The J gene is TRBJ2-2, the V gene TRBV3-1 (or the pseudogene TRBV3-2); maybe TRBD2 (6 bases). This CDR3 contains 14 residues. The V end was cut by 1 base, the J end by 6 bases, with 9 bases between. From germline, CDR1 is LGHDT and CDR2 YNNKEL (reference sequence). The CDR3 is CASSQGLVAGELFF. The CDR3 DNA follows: TGTGCCAGCAGCCAAGGACTAGTCGCCGGGGAGCTGTTTTTT.

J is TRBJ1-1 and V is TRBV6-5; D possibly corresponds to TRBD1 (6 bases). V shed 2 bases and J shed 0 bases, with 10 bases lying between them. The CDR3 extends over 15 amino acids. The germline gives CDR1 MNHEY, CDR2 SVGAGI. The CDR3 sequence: CASSYGDNLNTEAFF. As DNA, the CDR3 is TGTGCCAGCAGTTACGGGGACAACTTGAACACTGAAGCTTTCTTT.

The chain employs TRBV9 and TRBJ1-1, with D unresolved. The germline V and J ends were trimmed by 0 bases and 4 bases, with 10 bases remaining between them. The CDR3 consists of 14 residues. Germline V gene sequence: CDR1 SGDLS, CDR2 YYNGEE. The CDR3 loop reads CASSVEARSTEAFF. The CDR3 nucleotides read TGTGCCAGCAGCGTAGAAGCGAGGAGCACTGAAGCTTTCTTT.

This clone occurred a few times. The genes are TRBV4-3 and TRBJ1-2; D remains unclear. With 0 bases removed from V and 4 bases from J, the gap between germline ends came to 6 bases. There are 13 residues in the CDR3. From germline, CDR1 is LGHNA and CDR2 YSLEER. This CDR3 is CASSQELPYGYTF. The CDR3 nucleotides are TGCGCCAGCAGCCAAGAACTTCCCTATGGCTACACCTTC.

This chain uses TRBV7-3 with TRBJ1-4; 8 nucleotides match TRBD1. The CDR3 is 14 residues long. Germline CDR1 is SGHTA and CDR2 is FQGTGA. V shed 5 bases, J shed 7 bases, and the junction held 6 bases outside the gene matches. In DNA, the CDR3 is TGTGCCAGCAGCCTATGGACAGGGCCTGAAAAACTGTTTTTT. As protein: CASSLWTGPEKLFF.

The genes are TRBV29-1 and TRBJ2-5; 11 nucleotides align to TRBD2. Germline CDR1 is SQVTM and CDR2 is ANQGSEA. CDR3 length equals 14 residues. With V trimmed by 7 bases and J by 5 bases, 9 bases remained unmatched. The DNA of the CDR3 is TGCAGCGCTCAACTAGCGGGGGAGGAGGAGACCCAGTACTTC. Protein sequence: CSAQLAGEEETQYF. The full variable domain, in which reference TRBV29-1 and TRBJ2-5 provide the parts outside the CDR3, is SAVISQKPSRDICQRGTSLTIQCQVDSQVTMMFWYRQQPGQSLTLIATANQGSEATYESGFVIDKFPISRPNLTFSTLTVSNMSPEDSSIYLCSAQLAGEEETQYFGPGTRLLVL.